The next 25 T cell receptor beta chains were all read from a single sample in a study of T-cell memory formation after mild COVID-19. TCRdb analysed the 5' RACE reads with MiXCR anew, one entry per CDR3 protein. The sample lists roughly 580,000 distinct CDR3 sequences, approximately 18% occurring once. The sample comprised PBMCs or a T cell subset sorted from them (not recorded which). The source is an adult woman who had mild COVID-19 (a few samples of this study predate the infection). Cell type and time point are not known.

This clonotype was counted ten times or more. This rearrangement joins TRBV27 to TRBJ2-1; a possible D gene is TRBD2 (6 bases). This CDR3 spans 19 amino acids. V shed 3 bases and J shed 0 bases, with 21 bases lying between them. Germline V CDR1 and CDR2: MNHEY, SMNVEV (reference sequence). CDR3 region: CASSFSTSPRLSSYNEQFF. The CDR3, as DNA: TGTGCCAGCAGTTTCTCGACTAGTCCAAGGCTAAGCTCCTACAATGAGCAGTTCTTC.

The chain recombines TRBV2 with TRBJ2-1; D uncertain. V lost 10 bases, J lost 2 bases, and 12 bases lay in between. This CDR3 has 13 amino acids. Germline V CDR1 and CDR2: SNHLY, FYNNEI. In nucleotides, the CDR3 is TGTGCCACACAAGCGACTCCCTACAATGAGCAGTTCTTC. This codes for CATQATPYNEQFF.

The V call is TRBV7-9, the J call TRBJ2-3; D is unresolved. The V end was cut by 5 bases, the J end by 3 bases, with 12 bases between. Germline V gives CDR1 SEHNR, CDR2 FQNEAQ (reference sequence). CDR3 size: 14 residues. Written as DNA, the CDR3 is TGTGCCAGCAGCGTTCGCCTAGGAACAGATACGCAGTATTTT. Translated: CASSVRLGTDTQYF.

The chain combines TRBV12-3 or TRBV12-4 with TRBJ1-6; the match to TRBD1 covers 8 bases. The CDR3 totals 15 residues. Trimming at V came to 6 bases and at J to 7 bases, leaving 8 bases not matched to a gene. Here the CDR3 DNA reads TGTGCCAGCAGGTCCCAGGGGGCGAGGAATTCACCCCTCCACTTT. It specifies CASRSQGARNSPLHF.

This clonotype was observed a few times. The chain uses TRBV7-9 and TRBJ1-2; the match to TRBD1 covers 9 bases. The CDR3 length is 14 residues. Germline-derived CDR1 and CDR2 are SEHNR and FQNEAQ (reference sequence). J lost 7 bases, V lost 3 bases, and 6 bases had no gene match. The CDR3 sequence is CASSFVQGASGYTF. In DNA, the CDR3 is TGTGCCAGCAGCTTTGTACAGGGGGCATCTGGCTACACCTTC.

V is TRBV2 and J is TRBJ2-4, with 7 bases lining up with TRBD2. Trimming removed 7 bases from V and 6 bases from J; junction bases left unmatched: 18. The CDR3 covers 17 residues. Germline V gives CDR1 SNHLY, CDR2 FYNNEI. The CDR3 loop reads CASTPSAGGVLLNIQYF. In nucleotides, the CDR3 is TGTGCCAGCACCCCGAGCGCTGGGGGGGTCCTATTAAACATTCAGTACTTC.

The genes are TRBV6-2 or TRBV6-3 and TRBJ1-2, with 9 bases identical to TRBD1. The V gene end was trimmed by 6 bases and the J gene end by 4 bases; junction bases not matched to a gene: 6. CDR3 length: 14 amino acids. Germline assignment: CDR1 MNHEY and CDR2 SVGEGT. The CDR3 loop is CASRKTTGGYGYTF. In DNA, the CDR3 is TGTGCCAGCAGAAAGACGACAGGGGGCTATGGCTACACCTTC.

This clonotype has more than one count but fewer than ten. CDR3 loop: CASSSELNRGDQPQHF. The CDR3 region has the DNA TGTGCCAGCAGTTCGGAACTCAACAGGGGCGATCAGCCCCAGCATTTT. V and J are TRBV12-3 or TRBV12-4 and TRBJ1-5; 7 positions match TRBD1. J gave up 5 bases and V 4 bases, and 11 bases lay outside the gene matches. The CDR3 consists of 16 residues.

In this sample, this clonotype turned up a few times. The V and J genes are TRBV24-1 and TRBJ2-4; D uncertain. In germline, CDR1 is KGHDR, CDR2 SFDVKD. The V end lost 4 bases, the J end lost 6 bases, and 6 bases lay between the germline ends. The CDR3 extends over 12 amino acids. The CDR3 DNA sequence: TGTGCCACCAGTGACAGGCTAAACATTCAGTACTTC. Translation gives CATSDRLNIQYF.

The chain employs TRBV12-3 or TRBV12-4 and TRBJ2-5; 9 bases line up with TRBD1. The CDR3 has 15 amino acids. J lost 3 bases, V lost 5 bases, and 7 bases had no gene match. The CDR3 bases are TGTGCCAGCAGTCGTAGACAGGGGGTAGAAGAGACCCAGTACTTC. This codes for CASSRRQGVEETQYF.

This clonotype occurred a few times. The rearrangement links TRBV6-2 or TRBV6-3 to TRBJ2-2, with D possibly being TRBD1 (6 bases). This CDR3 has 14 residues. Germline-derived CDR1 and CDR2 are MNHEY and SVGEGT. The V and J ends lost 8 bases and 1 base respectively, with 11 bases between them. The CDR3 region has the DNA TGTGCCAGCGGACAGTCACTGAACACCGGGGAGCTGTTTTTT. This sequence encodes CASGQSLNTGELFF.

This clonotype was found a few times. The chain joins TRBV4-3 to TRBJ2-7; TRBD2 agrees at 12 bases. There are 16 residues in the CDR3. J gave up 2 bases and V 8 bases, and 10 bases lay outside the gene matches. The germline gives CDR1 LGHNA, CDR2 YSLEER. In nucleotides, the CDR3 is TGCGCCAGCGGGTATGATCTAGCGGGAGGGCCCTACGAGCAGTACTTC. Amino acid sequence: CASGYDLAGGPYEQYF.

This chain connects TRBV29-1 to TRBJ1-5; D remains ambiguous. In germline, CDR1 is SQVTM, CDR2 ANQGSEA. The CDR3 has 12 residues. V was shortened by 7 bases and J by 6 bases, with 13 bases between the two germline ends. CDR3: CSAAPTGQPQHF. For the CDR3, the DNA is TGCAGCGCTGCGCCGACGGGTCAGCCCCAGCATTTT.

The chain employs TRBV12-3 or TRBV12-4 and TRBJ1-4; D not certain. This CDR3 spans 12 amino acids. With 7 bases removed from V and 7 bases from J, the gap between germline ends came to 10 bases. DNA for the CDR3: TGTGCCAGCACTACCGGAAGTGAAAAACTGTTTTTT. Residues: CASTTGSEKLFF.

The rearrangement links TRBV2 to TRBJ2-7; tentative D call: TRBD1 (6 bases). From germline, CDR1 is SNHLY and CDR2 FYNNEI. The CDR3 is 14 residues long. Trimming shortened V by 7 bases and J by 2 bases, and 15 bases separated the two germline ends. CDR3 in DNA: TGTGCCAGCAACGACAGGCGATCTACCTACGAGCAGTACTTC. Its protein product is CASNDRRSTYEQYF.

This clonotype was detected only once. The V call is TRBV6-5, the J call TRBJ1-2; 8 bases map to TRBD1. The length of the CDR3 is 15 residues. Germline CDR1 reads MNHEY; CDR2 reads SVGAGI. J was trimmed by 6 bases and V by 0 bases; bases with no gene match: 6. The CDR3 reads CASSYSTGAPDGYTF. CDR3 sequence (DNA): TGTGCCAGCAGTTACTCGACAGGGGCCCCCGATGGCTACACCTTC.

The genes are TRBV11-2 and TRBJ1-4; tentatively, D is TRBD1 (5 bases). CDR1 and CDR2 (germline): SGHAT, FQNNGV. The V gene lost 4 bases and the J gene lost 6 bases, with 15 bases spanning the gap. There are 15 residues in the CDR3. In DNA form, the CDR3 reads TGTGCCAGCAGCTCCACCCGGTCCAGGGATGAAAAACTGTTTTTT. Encoded protein: CASSSTRSRDEKLFF. The whole variable domain, remainder taken from reference TRBV11-2 and TRBJ1-4, is EAGVAQSPRYKIIEKRQSVAFWCNPISGHATLYWYQQILGQGPKLLIQFQNNGVVDDSQLPKDRFSAERLKGVDSTLKIQPAKLEDSAVYLCASSSTRSRDEKLFFGSGTQLSVL.

The chain has TRBV5-1 and TRBJ2-5; the D gene is possibly TRBD1 (6 bases). Trimming took off 0 bases at V and 2 bases at J, with 11 bases between the two ends. The CDR3 sequence is 15 residues long. Germline values: CDR1 SGHRS, CDR2 YFSETQ. The CDR3 region has the DNA TGCGCCAGCAGCTTGGACGGGACAACACAAGAGACCCAGTACTTC. Residues: CASSLDGTTQETQYF.

V gene TRBV15 combines with J gene TRBJ2-1; 8 nucleotides line up with TRBD1. This CDR3 comprises 17 residues. V shed 4 bases and J 0 bases; nucleotides not matched to a gene: 8. Per the germline V gene, CDR1 is LNHNV and CDR2 is YYDKDF (reference sequence). CDR3 sequence reads: CATSTARQGSSYNEQFF. CDR3 sequence (DNA): TGTGCCACCAGCACCGCACGACAGGGGAGCTCCTACAATGAGCAGTTCTTC.

This chain connects TRBV6-5 to TRBJ2-2; 7 bases are a match to TRBD1. Trimming removed 4 bases from V and 14 bases from J; junction bases left unmatched: 13. Germline CDR1 reads MNHEY; CDR2 reads SVGAGI. The CDR3 has 14 residues. The CDR3 is CASSFTQGIEGLFF. The CDR3 nucleotides read TGTGCCAGCAGTTTTACACAGGGGATTGAGGGCCTGTTTTTT.

The rearrangement joins TRBV7-3 to TRBJ2-2; tentatively, D is TRBD1 or TRBD2 (5 bases each). Germline V gene data show CDR1 as SGHTA and CDR2 as FQGTGA. The CDR3 sequence is 14 residues long. V lost 5 bases and J lost 6, with 13 bases in between. The CDR3 nucleotides read TGTGCCAGCAGCGTTAATGGGGGTTCCGGGGAGCTGTTTTTT. It codes for CASSVNGGSGELFF.

Here the CDR3 DNA reads TGTGCCAGCAGCTTAACGGGCCCCGTGGATACGCAGTATTTT. Translating gives CASSLTGPVDTQYF. The J gene is TRBJ2-3, the V gene TRBV7-9; D remains ambiguous. CDR1 is SEHNR, CDR2 FQNEAQ, per germline (reference sequence). V lost 2 bases, J lost 6 bases, and 12 bases lay in between. The CDR3 runs 14 residues.

This sequence joins TRBV2 and TRBJ2-3, with 10 nucleotides matching TRBD2. CDR3 length equals 16 residues. The ends lost 6 bases at V and 0 bases at J; junction bases unmatched: 6. CDR1 and CDR2 from the germline V gene are SNHLY and FYNNEI. The CDR3 protein is CASSQGLAASTDTQYF. The DNA for the CDR3 is TGTGCCAGCAGCCAAGGACTAGCGGCTAGCACAGATACGCAGTATTTT.

This clonotype appeared a few times. V is TRBV12-3 or TRBV12-4 and J is TRBJ2-2; no clear D. The CDR3 has 14 residues. Trimming removed 2 bases from V and 5 bases from J, with 9 bases in between. The CDR3 coding sequence is TGTGCCAGCAGTTTAAGACTCCGGACCGGGGAGCTGTTTTTT. As protein: CASSLRLRTGELFF.

V usage is TRBV7-6 and J usage is TRBJ2-2; no firm D call. CDR1 and CDR2 from the germline V gene are SGHVS and FNYEAQ. Trimming removed 6 bases at V and 3 bases at J, with 8 bases between. This CDR3 has 13 residues. Here the CDR3 reads CASRADYTGELFF. DNA for the CDR3: TGTGCCAGCAGGGCAGATTACACCGGGGAGCTGTTTTTT.